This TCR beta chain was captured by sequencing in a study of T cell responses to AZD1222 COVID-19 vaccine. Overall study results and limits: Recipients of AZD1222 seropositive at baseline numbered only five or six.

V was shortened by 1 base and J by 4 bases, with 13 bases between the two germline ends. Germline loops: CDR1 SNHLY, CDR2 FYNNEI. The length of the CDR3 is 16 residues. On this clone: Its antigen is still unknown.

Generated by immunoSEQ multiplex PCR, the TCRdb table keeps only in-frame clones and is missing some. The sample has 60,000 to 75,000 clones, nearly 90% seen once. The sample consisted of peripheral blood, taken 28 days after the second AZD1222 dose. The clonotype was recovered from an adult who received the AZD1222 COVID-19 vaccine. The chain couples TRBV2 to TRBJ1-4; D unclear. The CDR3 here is CASSEDLAGFNEKLFF. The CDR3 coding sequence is TGTGCCAGCAGTGAAGATTTGGCGGGATTTAATGAAAAACTGTTTTTT.